The 30 T cell receptor beta chains in this list originate from one sample, sequenced in a study of neurological immune-mediated disorders. Time point indicated: longitudinal time-point 3. TCRdb re-derived calls from the 5' RACE reads in MiXCR, one entry per CDR3 protein. Of about 50,000 distinct CDR3 sequences listed, roughly 8.3% are singletons. Sequencing was carried out using PBMCs. The receptors stem from a woman aged 40 to 50 in good health.

This clonotype was counted between two and nine times. The chain links TRBV5-5 to TRBJ2-4, with D perhaps TRBD1 or TRBD2 (6 bases each). Deletions cut 1 base from V and 4 bases from J, with 18 bases between. The CDR3 totals 17 residues. Germline CDR1 SGHKS, CDR2 YYEKEE (reference sequence). The CDR3 DNA reads as TGTGCCAGCAGCTTGAGGGGGACTCCAAGGGAAAAAAACATTCAGTACTTC. It translates to CASSLRGTPREKNIQYF. Combining the CDR3 with reference TRBV5-5 and TRBJ2-4 gives the whole variable domain DAGVTQSPTHLIKTRGQQVTLRCSPISGHKSVSWYQQVLGQGPQFIFQYYEKEERGRGNFPDRFSARQFPNYSSELNVNALLLGDSALYLCASSLRGTPREKNIQYFGAGTRLSVL.

This clonotype occurred a few times. This rearrangement joins TRBV7-3 to TRBJ2-6; TRBD1 might be the D (6 bases). The length of the CDR3 is 17 residues. Germline V gene sequence: CDR1 SGHTA, CDR2 FQGTGA. V was cut by 4 bases and J by 2 bases, with 15 bases left in between. CDR3 nucleotide sequence: TGTGCCAGCAGCTCCCCCGGGACACCTACTGGGGCCAACGTCCTGACTTTC. This codes for CASSSPGTPTGANVLTF.

This clonotype was seen many times. The chain links TRBV20-1 to TRBJ2-1; 8 positions agree with TRBD2. Germline V gene lookup returns CDR1 DFQATT and CDR2 SNEGSKA (reference sequence). Trimming at V came to 0 bases and at J to 9 bases, leaving 13 bases not matched to a gene. There are 16 residues in the CDR3. The CDR3 region has the DNA TGCAGTGCTAGAGATGTCGGCGGGAGGAGTCTTGGTGAGCAGTTCTTC. Amino acids: CSARDVGGRSLGEQFF.

Ten or more counts support this clonotype. The chain uses TRBV30 and TRBJ1-5, with D hard to call. The ends were cut back, 1 base at V and 3 bases at J, with 7 bases in the middle. Germline V gene lookup returns CDR1 GTSNPN and CDR2 SVGIG (reference sequence). The CDR3 totals 13 residues. CDR3 sequence: CAWSDDDNQPQHF. Here the CDR3 DNA reads TGTGCCTGGAGTGACGATGACAATCAGCCCCAGCATTTT. Supplemented by reference TRBV30 and TRBJ1-5, the full variable domain reads SQTIHQWPATLVQPVGSPLSLECTVEGTSNPNLYWYRQAAGRGLQLLFYSVGIGQISSEVPQNLSASRPQDRQFILSSKKLLLSDSGFYLCAWSDDDNQPQHFGDGTRLSIL.

Note on this clonotype: A read error may be the cause here, since a much bigger clone is one base away. The chain combines TRBV6-5 with TRBJ2-5; TRBD2 agrees at 7 bases. The CDR3 length is 15 residues. Unmatched junction bases numbered 6, after V lost 0 bases and J lost 5 bases. Looked up from germline, CDR1 is MNHEY and CDR2 is SVGAGI. In nucleotides, the CDR3 is TGTGCCAGCAGTTACTCGGGGAGGGCCTGTGAGACCCAGTACTTC. Protein: CASSYSGRACETQYF.

This clonotype was detected ten times or more. The chain uses TRBV3-1 and TRBJ1-6; no clear D. The ends were cut back, 0 bases at V and 8 bases at J, with 17 bases in the middle. The CDR3 is made up of 17 amino acids. Germline V gene data show CDR1 as LGHDT and CDR2 as YNNKEL (reference sequence). The CDR3 reads CASSQELPRVEDSPLHF. In DNA form, the CDR3 reads TGTGCCAGCAGCCAAGAATTGCCGAGGGTTGAGGATTCACCCCTCCACTTT. Supplemented by reference TRBV3-1 and TRBJ1-6, the full variable domain reads DTAVSQTPKYLVTQMGNDKSIKCEQNLGHDTMYWYKQDSKKFLKIMFSYNNKELIINETVPNRFSPKSPDKAHLNLHINSLELGDSAVYFCASSQELPRVEDSPLHFGNGTRLTVT.

About this clonotype: This may be a read error, as it is one base from a much larger clone. The chain is built from TRBV7-2 and TRBJ2-5; 8 bases agree with TRBD1. The V gene end was trimmed by 1 base and the J gene end by 6 bases; junction bases not matched to a gene: 7. Germline assignment: CDR1 SGHTA and CDR2 FQGNSA. The length of the CDR3 is 15 residues. CDR3 nucleotides: TGTGCCAGCAGCTTAGGCCCAGGGGGCACGAAGACCCAGTACTTC. It specifies CASSLGPGGTKTQYF. The full variable domain, rest sourced from reference TRBV7-2 and TRBJ2-5, is GAGVSQSPSNKVTEKGKDVELRCDPISGHTALYWYRQSLGQGLEFLIYFQGNSAPDKSGLPSDRFSAERTGGSVSTLTIQRTQQEDSAVYLCASSLGPGGTKTQYFGPGTRLLVL.

This clonotype was seen ten or more times. The chain uses TRBV6-2 or TRBV6-3 and TRBJ1-2; D remains unclear. The length of the CDR3 is 13 residues. Germline CDR1 and CDR2: MNHEY and SVGEGT. V was pared by 2 bases and J by 8 bases, with 12 bases between. The CDR3 is CASSYDTEFGYTF. CDR3 bases: TGTGCCAGCAGTTACGACACGGAATTCGGCTACACCTTC.

This clonotype was counted many times. This chain links TRBV10-3 with TRBJ2-5; D not certain. The CDR3 has 13 amino acids. The ends were cut back, 2 bases at V and 3 bases at J, with 7 bases in the middle. Per the germline V gene, CDR1 is ENHRY and CDR2 is SYGVKD. CDR3 in amino acids: CAISEGREETQYF. The CDR3 DNA follows: TGTGCCATCAGTGAGGGTCGCGAAGAGACCCAGTACTTC.

This clonotype was picked up many times. The CDR3 DNA follows: TGTGCCAGCAGCCCCTCCGGGAGGGTGGGGGCCAACGTCCTGACTTTC. It translates to CASSPSGRVGANVLTF. The chain recombines TRBV7-2 with TRBJ2-6, with TRBD2 identical over 8 bases. After removal of 5 bases from V and 4 bases from J, the junction contained 7 bases not matched to a gene. From germline, CDR1 is SGHTA and CDR2 FQGNSA. The CDR3 has 16 amino acids.

The V and J genes are TRBV29-1 and TRBJ2-7; unclear D gene. The CDR3 totals 14 residues. Germline V gene lookup returns CDR1 SQVTM and CDR2 ANQGSEA. Trimming stripped 3 bases from V and 6 bases from J, with 18 bases between. The CDR3 DNA reads TGCAGCGTTGATATAGGGCAGACCTCTGGCGAGCAGTACTTC. It encodes CSVDIGQTSGEQYF.

In its sample, this clonotype was seen many times. This chain uses TRBV20-1 with TRBJ2-2, with TRBD1 matching over 8 bases. Germline loops: CDR1 DFQATT, CDR2 SNEGSKA (reference sequence). There are 14 residues in the CDR3. Trimming took 1 base from V and 6 from J; bases not matched to a gene: 4. CDR3 coding DNA: TGCAGTGCTAGAGGGACAGGGCGGCCCGGGGAGCTGTTTTTT. Translation gives CSARGTGRPGELFF.

This clonotype was counted many times. This chain uses TRBV5-1 with TRBJ2-3; a weak D match, TRBD1 (6 bases). Germline V gene sequence: CDR1 SGHRS, CDR2 YFSETQ. Trimming removed 3 bases at V and 3 bases at J, with 8 bases between. The CDR3 has 13 residues. Here the CDR3 reads CASSSGQTDTQYF. The DNA of the CDR3 is TGCGCCAGCAGCTCGGGACAAACAGATACGCAGTATTTT.

The chain combines TRBV4-3 with TRBJ2-2, with D uncertain. Germline V lookup: CDR1 LGHNA, CDR2 YSLEER. V shed 2 bases and J shed 5 bases, with 9 bases lying between them. The CDR3 has 14 residues. The CDR3 DNA is TGCGCCAGCAGCCAATCTAGAGCGACCGGGGAGCTGTTTTTT. It is translated as CASSQSRATGELFF.

This clonotype has a count of ten or more. The genes are TRBV6-6 and TRBJ2-1; 10 positions match TRBD1. The CDR3 runs 14 residues. The V gene's germline CDR1 is MNHNY and CDR2 SVGAGI (reference sequence). J gave up 6 bases and V 5 bases, and 4 bases lay outside the gene matches. CDR3 nucleotide sequence: TGTGCCAGCAGTCCGGGACAGGGGATCAATGAGCAGTTCTTC. It yields the protein CASSPGQGINEQFF.

This clonotype was observed at least ten times. The chain is built from TRBV5-1 and TRBJ1-2; a weak D match, TRBD1 (5 bases). The CDR3 totals 15 residues. Germline assignment: CDR1 SGHRS and CDR2 YFSETQ. V lost 4 bases, J lost 6 bases, and 19 bases lay in between. CDR3 sequence (DNA): TGCGCCAGCAGCAAGACTGCGGGGGTCGGGGATGGCTACACCTTC. Translation gives CASSKTAGVGDGYTF.

The table lists this clonotype with many counts. V usage is TRBV24-1 and J usage is TRBJ2-1; 11 nucleotides align to TRBD2. Germline CDR1 is KGHDR and CDR2 is SFDVKD. The ends lost 5 bases at V and 0 bases at J; junction bases unmatched: 8. The CDR3 contains 18 residues. The CDR3 region is CATSAHSSGRSSYNEQFF. Here the CDR3 DNA reads TGTGCCACCAGTGCTCACTCTAGCGGGAGGAGCTCCTACAATGAGCAGTTCTTC.

This clonotype was seen at least ten times. The chain uses TRBV20-1 and TRBJ2-7; D perhaps matches TRBD1 (6 bases). This CDR3 has 14 amino acids. The germline V gene has CDR1 DFQATT and CDR2 SNEGSKA (reference sequence). Between the trimmed V and J ends, which lost 1 base and 0 bases, there was a span of 10 bases. CDR3 loop: CSARGTESSYEQYF. CDR3 DNA: TGCAGTGCTAGAGGGACAGAGAGCTCCTACGAGCAGTACTTC.

This rearrangement joins TRBV5-1 to TRBJ2-1; D is uncertain. From germline, CDR1 is SGHRS and CDR2 YFSETQ. Between the trimmed V and J ends, which lost 0 bases and 2 bases, there was a span of 12 bases. The CDR3 spans 16 residues. CDR3 region: CASSLGQSIPYNEQFF. DNA for the CDR3: TGCGCCAGCAGCTTGGGGCAGTCAATCCCCTACAATGAGCAGTTCTTC.

This clonotype was recorded at least ten times. This rearrangement joins TRBV10-3 to TRBJ1-5; 8 nucleotides match TRBD1. The CDR3 has 13 residues. Trimming took 7 bases from V and 7 from J; bases not matched to a gene: 6. Germline CDR1 reads ENHRY; CDR2 reads SYGVKD. This chain's CDR3 is CAIKGQAGQPQHF. For the CDR3, the DNA is TGTGCCATCAAGGGACAGGCGGGCCAGCCCCAGCATTTT.

In this sample, this clonotype turned up many times. This chain joins TRBV11-2 and TRBJ2-7; 8 nucleotides align to TRBD2. This CDR3 has 15 residues. The V gene's germline CDR1 is SGHAT and CDR2 FQNNGV. V lost 5 bases and J lost 0; bases outside the gene matches: 6. CDR3 coding DNA: TGTGCCAGCAGCCCGGGACTAGGTTTCTCCTACGAGCAGTACTTC. Its protein product is CASSPGLGFSYEQYF.

This clonotype appeared many times. The V and J genes are TRBV9 and TRBJ2-7; 10 nucleotides line up with TRBD1. Germline CDR1 is SGDLS and CDR2 is YYNGEE. The ends lost 4 bases at V and 3 bases at J; junction bases unmatched: 10. The CDR3 runs 16 residues. The CDR3 region is CASSPGQGVTYYEQYF. The CDR3 nucleotides read TGTGCCAGCAGCCCTGGACAGGGGGTGACTTACTACGAGCAGTACTTC.

There are many counts of this clonotype. The rearrangement joins TRBV27 to TRBJ1-4, with unresolved D. Looked up from germline, CDR1 is MNHEY and CDR2 is SMNVEV (reference sequence). The CDR3 covers 15 residues. Trimming pared 8 bases from V and 0 bases from J, leaving 13 bases between. CDR3 nucleotide sequence: TGTGCCAGCCGACAACTTTGGCCAACTAATGAAAAACTGTTTTTT. It translates to CASRQLWPTNEKLFF.

This clonotype showed up many times. The CDR3 DNA reads TGCAGCGTTGGCCCGACAGGAGGCCCCTACGAGCAGTACTTC. This codes for CSVGPTGGPYEQYF. This chain uses TRBV29-1 with TRBJ2-7; tentative D call: TRBD1 (6 bases). The CDR3 is 14 residues long. Germline assignment: CDR1 SQVTM and CDR2 ANQGSEA. The V and J ends lost 4 bases and 2 bases respectively, with 15 bases between them.

In this sample, this clonotype turned up many times. This chain uses TRBV6-1 with TRBJ1-6; TRBD1 might be the D (6 bases). Germline values: CDR1 MNHNS, CDR2 SASEGT. The V end lost 10 bases, the J end lost 7 bases, and 20 bases lay between the germline ends. The CDR3 runs 15 residues. The CDR3 spells CATFLLRDINSPLHF. CDR3 sequence (DNA): TGTGCCACCTTCCTCCTCCGGGACATCAATTCACCCCTCCACTTT.

This clonotype was recorded many times. This sequence joins TRBV10-3 and TRBJ2-7, with 9 bases that match TRBD2. CDR3 size: 13 residues. After removal of 10 bases from V and 3 bases from J, the junction contained 7 bases not matched to a gene. Germline CDR1 reads ENHRY; CDR2 reads SYGVKD. The DNA for the CDR3 is TGTGCCACCGGCGCTAGCGGGGACTACGAGCAGTACTTC. Amino acid sequence: CATGASGDYEQYF.

This clonotype was detected ten times or more. The chain has TRBV7-2 and TRBJ2-7; D is ambiguous. This CDR3 region has 14 residues. V lost 1 base, J lost 0 bases, and 7 bases lay in between. The germline gives CDR1 SGHTA, CDR2 FQGNSA. The CDR3 here is CASSLGPSSYEQYF. The CDR3 bases are TGTGCCAGCAGCTTAGGTCCCAGCTCCTACGAGCAGTACTTC.

This clonotype has at least ten counts. This CDR3 is CASSTGNTEAFF. DNA for the CDR3: TGTGCCAGCAGCACAGGGAACACTGAAGCTTTCTTT. V usage is TRBV7-3 and J usage is TRBJ1-1, with TRBD1 as a possible D gene (5 bases). This CDR3 has 12 amino acids. CDR1 and CDR2 from the germline V gene are SGHTA and FQGTGA. V was clipped by 5 bases and J by 1 base, with 5 bases between them. Filled out from reference TRBV7-3 and TRBJ1-1, the complete variable domain reads GAGVSQTPSNKVTEKGKYVELRCDPISGHTALYWYRQSLGQGPEFLIYFQGTGAADDSGLPNDRFFAVRPEGSVSTLKIQRTERGDSAVYLCASSTGNTEAFFGQGTRLTVV.

This clonotype was seen repeatedly, ten times or more. V is TRBV27 and J is TRBJ1-1; 9 nucleotides line up with TRBD1. The germline CDR1 and CDR2 sequences are MNHEY and SMNVEV (reference sequence). The CDR3 is made up of 16 amino acids. J gave up 4 bases and V 4 bases, and 10 bases lay outside the gene matches. CDR3 nucleotides: TGTGCCAGCAGTTCGGACTCGACAGGGGGGACCACTGAAGCTTTCTTT. This codes for CASSSDSTGGTTEAFF.

Many counts were recorded for this clonotype. This chain uses TRBV5-1 with TRBJ2-1; D is undetermined. Deletions cut 2 bases from V and 13 bases from J, with 10 bases between. Germline V gives CDR1 SGHRS, CDR2 YFSETQ. The CDR3 length is 11 residues. The CDR3 nucleotides read TGCGCCAGCAGCTTCGGTCCTTATCAGTTCTTC. Encoded protein: CASSFGPYQFF.